This T cell receptor (beta chain) was sequenced for a study of T cells in Graves' hyperthyroidism and ophthalmopathy. General study findings and limits: Ophthalmopathy was model-predicted a median about 6.9 months pre-onset. Ophthalmopathy stood apart from stable hyperthyroidism in a 13 V-J model.

Amplification of TCR beta CDR3 regions was performed using RNA transcripts as template. TCR CDR3 regions were first amplified by RT-PCR with HTBI primers. TCRdb reprocessed the multiplex PCR reads with MiXCR, giving one entry per CDR3 protein. The table records approximately 590,000 distinct CDR3 sequences, 40% to 55% of them present only once. CDR3 length: 15 residues. Germline V CDR1 and CDR2: KGHDR, SFDVKD. With 3 bases removed from V and 11 bases from J, the gap between germline ends came to 19 bases. A note on this clonotype: Its specificity is unknown. The conserved phenylalanine or tryptophan is not found at the CDR3 terminus, so this likely reflects a read error.

The clonotype was recovered from a woman under 30 with Graves' hyperthyroidism. This chain connects TRBV24-1 to TRBJ1-5; D is unresolved. Specimen: peripheral blood or thyroid tissue (not recorded which). CDR3 residues: CATSDPGAGKQTQHS. CDR3 sequence (DNA): TGTGCCACCAGTGATCCGGGAGCCGGGAAACAGACCCAGCATTCT.